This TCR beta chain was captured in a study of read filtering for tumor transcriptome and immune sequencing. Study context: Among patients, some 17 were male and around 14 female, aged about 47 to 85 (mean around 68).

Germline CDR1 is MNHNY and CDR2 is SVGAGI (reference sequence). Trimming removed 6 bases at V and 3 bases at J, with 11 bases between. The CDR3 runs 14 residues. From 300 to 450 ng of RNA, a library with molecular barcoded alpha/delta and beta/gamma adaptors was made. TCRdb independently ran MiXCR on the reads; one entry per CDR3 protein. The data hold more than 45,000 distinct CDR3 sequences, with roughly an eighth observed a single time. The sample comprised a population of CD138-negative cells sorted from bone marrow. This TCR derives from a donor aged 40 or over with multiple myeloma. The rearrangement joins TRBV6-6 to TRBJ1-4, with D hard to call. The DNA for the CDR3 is TGTGCCAGCAGAAATGGAGTCTCTAATGAAAAACTGTTTTTT. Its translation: CASRNGVSNEKLFF.